The rows below give T cell receptor beta chains drawn from one sample of a study of cytotoxic CD8 clonotypes in ibrutinib-treated CLL. Clones were read by immunoSEQ multiplex PCR, and TCRdb kept only the in-frame ones, dropping some. Of about 160,000 clones listed, roughly 88% were seen once; the top ten hold approximately 3%. The sample consisted of PBMCs, taken at disease progression, from a patient treated with ibrutinib. All receptors derive from a human donor with chronic lymphocytic leukemia. CDR3s include the opening cysteine and the closing phenylalanine or tryptophan. The order of the fields is clone size, D gene, V gene, J gene, CDR3 DNA, CDR3 protein. D genes are given only for firm matches. Clone size is shown for a subset of rows, as once, few, many or a class of expanded clone.

few	TRBD2	TRBV6-1	TRBJ2-7	TGTGCCAGCAGTGAAGGGGCAGGGACTATTTACGAGCAGTACTTC	CASSEGAGTIYEQYF
once	TRBD2	TRBV28	TRBJ2-1	TGTGCCAGCCGCTCAGCGGGAGGGCGTAATGAGCAGTTCTTC	CASRSAGGRNEQFF
.	TRBD1	TRBV5-1	TRBJ2-7	TGCGCCAGCAGCTTGGTAACAGGGGGTGTCTACGAGCAGTACTTC	CASSLVTGGVYEQYF
.	TRBD1	TRBV6-5	TRBJ2-1	TGTGCCAGCCAACATGGGACAGAGATTAACAATGAGCAGTTCTTC	CASQHGTEINNEQFF
.	.	TRBV29-1	TRBJ1-5	TGCAGCGTTGTGACAGCCGATCAGCCCCAGCATTTT	CSVVTADQPQHF
few	TRBD1	TRBV9	TRBJ2-3	TGTGCCAGCAGCGTGCTAACAGGGGGCAAGGATACGCAGTATTTT	CASSVLTGGKDTQYF
.	.	TRBV30	TRBJ1-2	TGTGCCTGGAGTTTGGAGAGGGCTGGGTATGGCTACACCTTC	CAWSLERAGYGYTF
.	TRBD1	TRBV18	TRBJ1-1	TGTGCCAGCTCACGACGACAGGGCGGGGACACTGAAGCTTTCTTT	CASSRRQGGDTEAFF
.	TRBD2	TRBV28	TRBJ2-2	TGTGCCAGCAGTAAGACTAGCGGGAACACCGGGGAGCTGTTTTTT	CASSKTSGNTGELFF
.	.	TRBV20-1	TRBJ2-3	TGCAGTGCTAGTATTCCAGATACGCAGTATTTT	CSASIPDTQYF
.	.	TRBV5-1	TRBJ2-3	TGCGCCAGCAGCCAGGGACTGAGCACAGATACGCAGTATTTT	CASSQGLSTDTQYF
.	.	TRBV5-6	TRBJ1-2	TGTGCCAGCAGCTTGACCGTAGAGGGGATTTATGGCTACACCTTC	CASSLTVEGIYGYTF
.	TRBD1	TRBV6-1	TRBJ1-5	TGTGCCAGCAGTGCCCGGGACAGGGGCCCGAGTCAGCCCCAGCATTTT	CASSARDRGPSQPQHF
.	TRBD2	TRBV7-2	TRBJ2-2	TGTGCCAGCATCCTAACTAGCGGGAGTTTCCACGGGGAGCTGTTTTTT	CASILTSGSFHGELFF
.	TRBD1	TRBV27	TRBJ1-2	TGTGCCAGCTCGTTTGCCCCGCCGCGACAGGGATTCAGGAACTATGGCTACACCTTC	CASSFAPPRQGFRNYGYTF
once	.	TRBV7-2	TRBJ2-1	TGTGCCAGCAGCCAATCGCGGGAATACAATGAGCAGTTCTTC	CASSQSREYNEQFF
.	TRBD1	TRBV5-4	TRBJ1-5	TGTGCCAGCAGCTCAGGGACAGGGGGCGATCAGCCCCAGCATTTT	CASSSGTGGDQPQHF
few	TRBD2	TRBV11-2	TRBJ2-7	TGTGCCAGCAGCTATCTCCTAGCGGCAACCTACGAGCAGTACTTC	CASSYLLAATYEQYF
.	.	TRBV7-2	TRBJ2-7	TGTGCCAGCAGCTTAGGGGGTGGGACCTACGAGCAGTACTTC	CASSLGGGTYEQYF
.	.	TRBV10-2	TRBJ2-3	TGCGCCAGCAGGAGGAGTCCCAACACAGATACGCAGTATTTT	CASRRSPNTDTQYF
.	.	TRBV4-1	TRBJ1-2	TGCGCCAGCAGCCAAGATCTTATGATCGTCGGGGGCTACACCTTC	CASSQDLMIVGGYTF
.	.	TRBV28	TRBJ1-2	TGTGCCAGCAGTTTGGGGTTCCTCAGACCCATCTATGGCTACACCTTC	CASSLGFLRPIYGYTF
.	TRBD2	TRBV5-1	TRBJ2-7	TGCGCCAGCAGCCTTACGACTAGCGGGAGGGGCTACGAGCAGTACTTC	CASSLTTSGRGYEQYF
.	.	TRBV7-6	TRBJ2-5	TGTGCCAGCAGCTTTTTCAGAGAGACCCAGTACTTC	CASSFFRETQYF
.	TRBD1	TRBV6-5	TRBJ1-1	TGTGCCAGCAGTACAACCGGGACAGGGGTCTCCGCTTTCTTT	CASSTTGTGVSAFF
.	.	TRBV9	TRBJ2-5	TGTGCCAGCAGCGCCCAAGAGACCCAGTACTTC	CASSAQETQYF
.	.	TRBV9	TRBJ2-1	TGTGCCAGCAGCGTGAAGGGGGACAGCTCAAGCGGGAGCTCCTACAATGAGCAGTTCTTC	CASSVKGDSSSGSSYNEQFF
.	.	TRBV2	TRBJ1-3	TGTGCCAGCACCGAAGGGGTCTCTGGAAACACCATATATTTT	CASTEGVSGNTIYF
once	.	TRBV5-6	TRBJ1-2	TGTGCCAGCGATCTCTTACAGGACCTGGCTAACTATGGCTACACCTTC	CASDLLQDLANYGYTF
once	TRBD2	TRBV10-3	TRBJ2-3	TGTGCCATCAGTGAGTCAGGGACTAGCTCAGATACGCAGTATTTT	CAISESGTSSDTQYF
.	.	TRBV19	TRBJ2-3	TGTGCCAGTAGTATAGGGAGAGGGAGTGGGGCCACAGATACGCAGTATTTT	CASSIGRGSGATDTQYF
.	.	TRBV6-5	TRBJ1-5	TGTGCCAGCCACGCGGCAGCAAATCAGCCCCAGCATTTT	CASHAAANQPQHF
.	.	TRBV18	TRBJ1-5	TGTGCCAGCTCACCAGCAGTTAGGGGTCAGCCCCAGCATTTT	CASSPAVRGQPQHF
.	TRBD1	TRBV27	TRBJ1-2	TGTGCCAGCAGGACTGGACAGGGGGCCAACTTAAACTATGGCTACACCTTC	CASRTGQGANLNYGYTF
.	.	TRBV7-2	TRBJ2-2	TGTGCCAGCAGCTCTGCGGGACTGCTGCTCGCGAACACCGGGGAGCTGTTTTTT	CASSSAGLLLANTGELFF
.	.	TRBV7-9	TRBJ1-4	TGTGCCAGCAGCTTCGGGCAGATCAATGAAAAACTGTTTTTT	CASSFGQINEKLFF
once	.	TRBV18	TRBJ2-2	TGTGCCAGCTCACCACGGGACCTAGGTCCGGGGGAGCTGTTTTTT	CASSPRDLGPGELFF
.	.	TRBV28	TRBJ2-7	TGTGCCAGCAGTTCTCGGACACAAACCTCGGGCGAGCAGTACTTC	CASSSRTQTSGEQYF
.	TRBD2	TRBV6-5	TRBJ2-1	TGTGCCAGCAGTTTGCGGGAGGGTGAGCAGTTCTTC	CASSLREGEQFF
once	TRBD1	TRBV5-1	TRBJ1-1	TGCGCCGCACCCCCCCAGGGGGCGACTGAAGCTTTCTTT	CAAPPQGATEAFF
.	TRBD2	TRBV2	TRBJ2-3	TGTGCCAGCAGTTCGGGGACTAGCGGGTACACAGATACGCAGTATTTT	CASSSGTSGYTDTQYF
.	.	TRBV28	TRBJ2-6	TGTGCCAGCAGCCGGGGAAACTCTGGGGCCAACGTCCTGACTTTC	CASSRGNSGANVLTF
once	.	TRBV7-9	TRBJ1-2	TGTGCCAGCAGCTTAGTAGGAGGTTATGGCTACACCTTC	CASSLVGGYGYTF
.	.	TRBV9	TRBJ2-2	TGTGCCAGCAGCCGGGCAGGGACGGGAGGGGAGCTGTTTTTT	CASSRAGTGGELFF
few	.	TRBV25-1	TRBJ2-5	TGTGCCAGCAGTAGTGTGAGCACGGAGACCCAGTACTTC	CASSSVSTETQYF
.	.	TRBV2	TRBJ1-1	TGTGCCAGCAGTGCCGGACCCCTGAACACTGAAGCTTTCTTT	CASSAGPLNTEAFF
.	TRBD2	TRBV4-2	TRBJ2-7	TGTGCCAGCAGCCAAGAGATTTCGGGGGGCTCCTACGAGCAGTACTTC	CASSQEISGGSYEQYF
.	.	TRBV30	TRBJ1-4	TGTGCCCATGATCGGGGGCAAGAAAAACTGTTTTTT	CAHDRGQEKLFF
.	TRBD1	TRBV19	TRBJ2-1	TGTGCCAGTAGTGGGGACAGGGGGCAATATGTTGATGAGCAGTTCTTC	CASSGDRGQYVDEQFF
.	TRBD2	TRBV6-6	TRBJ2-2	TGTGCCAGCAGTACGGGACTAGCTGGTACCGGGGAGCTGTTTTTT	CASSTGLAGTGELFF
once	.	TRBV29-1	TRBJ2-7	TGCAGCGTCCGAGGGCAGAGCTACGAGCAGTACTTC	CSVRGQSYEQYF
.	TRBD1	TRBV7-3	TRBJ1-1	TGTGCCAGCAGCTCGTCGACAGGGACCACTGAAGCTTTCTTT	CASSSSTGTTEAFF
.	.	TRBV5-1	TRBJ1-5	TGCGCCAGCAGCCCGGGGGAGTCCCGTTTCGGCAATCAGCCCCAGCATTTT	CASSPGESRFGNQPQHF
once	.	TRBV11-3	TRBJ1-1	TGTGCCAGCAGCTTAGAGACAGCGAACACTGAAGCTTTCTTT	CASSLETANTEAFF
.	.	TRBV4-1	TRBJ2-4	TGCGCCAGCAGCCCGGTTGGAGGGCTGCTAGCCAAAAACATTCAGTACTTC	CASSPVGGLLAKNIQYF
.	.	TRBV29-1	TRBJ2-7	TGCAGCGTTGGAGAGGTCTACGAGCAGTACTTC	CSVGEVYEQYF
.	.	TRBV6-4	TRBJ2-1	TGTGCCAGCAGTGGAAAGCATGAAGGGGGGACCAATGAGCAGTTCTTC	CASSGKHEGGTNEQFF